This T cell receptor (beta chain) is from a study of shared clonotypes between healthy human individuals (dated by TCRdb to 2020 to 2021). For the wider study: Three men and a couple of women, aged 18 to 49 years, made up the cohort. Per donor, three plates each were used for CD4 naive and CD4 memory, two for CD8 naive, and one for CD8 memory. Per donor, leukapheresis produced somewhere between about 0.94 and 10 billion PBMCs. The study deeply sequenced blood TCR repertoires of about 5 healthy adults to estimate repertoire size and the extent of clonotype sharing between individuals. Libraries were prepared and TCR repertoires were sequenced by different laboratories using diverse techniques, in order to increase sequencing depth and limit assay-specific biases. Study-wide findings and limitations: Sampling was limited to blood, and TCR repertoires in tissue likely differ from TCR repertoires in blood. Because the study included only a small number of donors, the genetic and exposure-history diversity represented was limited. Incomplete sequencing was indicated by rarefaction of sorted-subset datasets, despite the large sequencing depth. Sharing across a handful of donors was observed for approximately 4.6% of naive CD4, 3.5% of naive CD8, roughly 2.3% of memory CD4, and roughly 0.4% of memory CD8 clonotypes. Naive subsets generally had larger estimated clonotype richness than memory subsets. Higher generation probabilities were observed for clonotypes shared by all four sorted-subset donors than for non-shared clonotypes. Pairwise subsampling led to the expectation that sequencing depth would affect the degree of clonotype sharing among donors.

About this clone: Its specific antigen is unknown. No much larger clone is present one base from it, and per-base qualities are unavailable.

Donors were healthy HIV-negative adults with no recently reported acute infections or vaccinations. All donors were Caucasian adults living in Nashville, Tennessee, USA. CD4+ T cells were enriched by magnetic negative selection; naive cells were then positively selected on CD45RA, and the negative fraction formed the memory subset. Blood was collected by leukapheresis, and PBMCs were isolated by Ficoll-Histopaque density gradient centrifugation and then cryopreserved in liquid nitrogen vapor phase. Purity and quantity of every magnetically sorted T cell population were checked by analytical flow cytometry. Each sorted fraction had its genomic DNA isolated and then quantified by UV absorbance on a Nanodrop 2000c. Deletion took 6 bases off V and 5 bases off J, with a span of 17 bases between the germline ends. The germline V gene (reference sequence) gives CDR1 as MNHEY and CDR2 as SMNVEV. The CDR3 covers 15 residues, taking in both the cysteine and the phenylalanine. Only the CDR3 region is kept as DNA, spanning 45 bases read in frame from base 1.

Using the deep immunoSEQ assay, TCR CDR3 regions were amplified from genomic DNA by multiplex PCR. Extracted genomic DNA from each cell subset was spread evenly across all wells of several immunoSEQ 96-well plates, with each plate serving as a replicate. For sorted subsets, each replicate PCR was loaded with 200 to 250 ng genomic DNA, equivalent to approximately 33,000 T cell genomes. The purified libraries were quantified using a Qubit 3.0 fluorometer, sized with a Bioanalyzer 2100, and then quantified again using the KAPA Library Quantification kit. A separate single-read 150-cycle Illumina NextSeq 550 flow cell was used to sequence each immunoSEQ 96-well plate. Per the authors' processing: Because the immunoSEQ output held only junctional sequences and lacked quality scores, the filtering could not match the filtering applied to full-length reads. Sequences were annotated with PyIR, a Python wrapper for IgBLAST v1.9, using IMGT germline references to assign V/J genes and CDR3. Any read was removed if the V/J assignment was weak (E-value above 1e-6), the CDR3 was missing, or the read contained stop codons, out-of-frame junctions, or ambiguous translated residues. V3J clonotypes were defined as sequences sharing an identical inferred V gene, J gene, and CDR3 amino acid sequence. Percentage overlap between repertoires was calculated by dividing the number of shared unique clonotypes by the size of the smaller repertoire. Repertoire richness was assessed with RTK rarefaction, the Chao1 estimator, and Recon v2.1 estimates of unobserved clonotypes. OLGA was used to compute generation probabilities for all TCRbeta clonotypes that the gDNA method yielded from a handful of donors. The immuneACCESS repertoire file appears here via TCRdb, limited to in-frame rearrangements. These files lack a portion of the clones; in checked studies, under half of the deficit traces to unresolved V genes, and the cause of the others is not known. V, J and clone size reflect that table, while D and trimming were determined from the DNA. The sample yields 640,000 or so clones; about 78% were counted once. In total, the top ten clones hold approximately 1.8% of the sample.

The source material was memory CD4+ T cells sorted from blood. The label giving this sample's cell subset or site can be read as: CD45RA-negative fraction. This sequence was found in a woman aged 25 to 39 in good health. The V and J genes are TRBV27 and TRBJ2-1, with TRBD2 perhaps the D gene, on 6 matching bases. The CDR3 region has the sequence CASRPGLLLDNEQFF. The sequenced DNA: TGTGCCAGCAGACCTGGACTACTCCTAGACAATGAGCAGTTCTTC.